This T cell receptor beta chain originates from a study of beta chain features in type 1 diabetes. Regarding the study as a whole: Within each of all four CD4+ subsets, Type 1 diabetes patients had TCRB CDR3s that were moderately but significantly shorter.

In regard to this clone: Its antigen is not known.

All of the isolated RNA was reverse transcribed, so expressed TCRB transcripts were sequenced. The data were produced by immunoSEQ multiplex PCR, yet TCRdb's version contains in-frame clones alone and is incomplete. The sample shows about 190,000 clones, roughly 8% of them seen only once. The CDR3 spans 14 residues. In germline, CDR1 is MNHEY, CDR2 SVGAGI. Trimming took 2 bases from V and 7 from J, leaving 11 bases between them. Material for sequencing was central memory CD4+ T cells from blood. V and J are TRBV6-5 and TRBJ2-2; weak D call: TRBD2 (5 bases). The receptor was derived from a man younger than 30 with type 1 diabetes. The CDR3 reads CASSYGLAIGELFF. The CDR3 DNA reads TGTGCCAGCAGTTACGGGCTAGCCATCGGGGAGCTGTTTTTT.